The rows below give T cell receptor beta chains drawn from one sample of a study of blood T cell repertoires in COVID-19. The data were produced by immunoSEQ multiplex PCR, yet TCRdb's version contains in-frame clones alone and is incomplete. The table has some 240,000 clones, approximately 83% seen once; the top ten hold approximately 3.5%. The material sequenced was PBMCs or T cells enriched from blood (not recorded which). These receptors were collected from a woman aged 40 to 50 with acute COVID-19. Both conserved end residues are part of each CDR3. Fields, in order: D gene, clone size, J gene, V gene, CDR3 protein, CDR3 DNA. A D gene is named only where the DNA matches it firmly. Clone size, where shown, is once, few, many, or a class for clones that have expanded.

TRBD1 | - | TRBJ2-3 | TRBV2 | CASSEMLDRGLVTQYF | TGTGCCAGCAGTGAAATGTTGGACAGGGGGCTCGTTACGCAGTATTTT
- | - | TRBJ2-3 | TRBV5-4 | CASSQGGGRSGTDTQYF | TGTGCCAGCAGCCAAGGGGGCGGGAGGAGTGGCACAGATACGCAGTATTTT
TRBD1 | - | TRBJ2-3 | TRBV11-2 | CASSWDRGTDTQYF | TGTGCCAGCAGCTGGGACAGGGGCACAGATACGCAGTATTTT
- | - | TRBJ2-2 | TRBV12-3/TRBV12-4 | CASSLVYGELFF | TGTGCCAGCAGTTTAGTGTACGGGGAGCTGTTTTTT
TRBD1 | few | TRBJ1-6 | TRBV3-1/TRBV3-2 | CASEDRADNSPLHF | TGTGCCAGCGAAGACAGGGCGGATAATTCACCCCTCCACTTT
TRBD1 | - | TRBJ2-1 | TRBV7-6 | CASSLWDRGHYEQFF | TGTGCCAGCAGCTTGTGGGACAGGGGGCACTATGAGCAGTTCTTC
- | - | TRBJ1-2 | TRBV29-1 | CSVDAAGEPYGYTF | TGCAGCGTTGATGCCGCAGGGGAACCTTATGGCTACACCTTC
TRBD1 | once | TRBJ1-6 | TRBV2 | CARTQGGTSNSPLHF | TGTGCCAGAACTCAGGGGGGTACCTCTAATTCACCCCTCCACTTT
TRBD1 | - | TRBJ2-7 | TRBV28 | CASSLRDRVYEQYF | TGTGCCAGCAGTTTACGGGACAGGGTCTACGAGCAGTACTTC
- | - | TRBJ1-5 | TRBV2 | CASSERLAGDQPQHF | TGTGCCAGCAGTGAACGCCTGGCGGGGGATCAGCCCCAGCATTTT
TRBD1 | once | TRBJ1-4 | TRBV7-9 | CASSLGGQDVELFF | TGTGCCAGCAGCTTAGGGGGACAGGACGTGGAACTGTTTTTT
TRBD2 | many | TRBJ2-1 | TRBV27 | CASSFQLAGANNEQFF | TGTGCCAGCAGTTTCCAACTAGCGGGAGCCAACAATGAGCAGTTCTTC
- | - | TRBJ1-2 | TRBV5-1 | CASARTANYGYTF | TGCGCCAGCGCCCGAACGGCTAACTATGGCTACACCTTC
TRBD1 | - | TRBJ2-1 | TRBV7-6 | CASSKGASSYNEQFF | TGTGCCAGCAGTAAGGGGGCCAGCTCCTACAATGAGCAGTTCTTC
TRBD1 | - | TRBJ2-7 | TRBV24-1 | CATSDGTGNDYEQYF | TGTGCCACCAGTGATGGGACAGGGAATGACTACGAGCAGTACTTC
TRBD1 | - | TRBJ1-1 | TRBV7-3 | CASSPDRGLNAFF | TGTGCCAGCAGCCCGGACAGGGGGCTTAATGCTTTCTTT
- | many | TRBJ2-2 | TRBV7-3 | CASSLGRPTGELFF | TGTGCCAGCAGCTTAGGGAGGCCAACCGGGGAGCTGTTTTTT
TRBD2 | once | TRBJ2-7 | TRBV28 | CASNSGISHEQYF | TGTGCCAGCAACAGCGGGATTTCCCACGAGCAGTACTTC
TRBD2 | few | TRBJ2-3 | TRBV7-2 | CASSLEAGVFNTQYF | TGTGCCAGCAGCTTAGAGGCGGGAGTATTTAATACGCAGTATTTT
TRBD2 | once | TRBJ2-1 | TRBV27 | CASSLFPITSGEDNEQFF | TGTGCCAGCAGTTTATTTCCCATAACTAGCGGGGAAGACAATGAGCAGTTCTTC
TRBD1 | - | TRBJ1-3 | TRBV3-1/TRBV3-2 | CASSQDSGTGVNTIYF | TGTGCCAGCAGCCAAGATTCCGGGACAGGGGTGAACACCATATATTTT
- | - | TRBJ1-2 | TRBV21-1 | CASSKAGVDRNYGYTF | TGTGCCAGCAGCAAAGCCGGGGTGGACAGAAACTATGGCTACACCTTC
TRBD2 | - | TRBJ2-2 | TRBV5-4 | CASSLPTSGRGTGELFF | TGTGCCAGCAGCTTACCAACTAGCGGGAGGGGGACCGGGGAGCTGTTTTTT
- | - | TRBJ2-7 | TRBV29-1 | CSVVPGQTYEQYF | TGCAGCGTTGTACCGGGACAAACTTACGAGCAGTACTTC
- | - | TRBJ1-5 | TRBV21-1 | CASSNGKGWSSQPQHF | TGTGCCAGCAGCAATGGGAAGGGGTGGTCAAGTCAGCCCCAGCATTTT
TRBD2 | - | TRBJ2-1 | TRBV7-9 | CASRSGASGRNEQFF | TGTGCCAGCAGATCTGGGGCTAGCGGGAGGAATGAGCAGTTCTTC
- | once | TRBJ1-5 | TRBV11-2 | CASSLDGGVHQPQHF | TGTGCCAGCAGCTTAGATGGGGGGGTGCATCAGCCCCAGCATTTT
- | - | TRBJ2-3 | TRBV7-8 | CASSLSTRADTQYF | TGTGCCAGCAGCCTATCGACTAGGGCGGATACGCAGTATTTT
- | once | TRBJ2-7 | TRBV11-3 | CASSWRTSTEQYF | TGTGCCAGCTCATGGAGAACTTCAACCGAGCAGTACTTC
TRBD2 | - | TRBJ2-1 | TRBV11-1 | CASSLGLAGVNEQFF | TGTGCCAGCAGCTTAGGACTAGCGGGAGTCAATGAGCAGTTCTTC
- | - | TRBJ1-6 | TRBV9 | CASSPSGVSSYNSPLHF | TGTGCCAGCAGCCCCTCAGGGGTCAGCTCCTATAATTCACCCCTCCACTTT
TRBD2 | - | TRBJ2-3 | TRBV7-9 | CASSLGLAALTDTQYF | TGTGCCAGCAGCTTAGGTCTAGCGGCCCTCACAGATACGCAGTATTTT
- | - | TRBJ2-1 | TRBV7-3 | CASSWVQGNEQFF | TGTGCCAGCAGCTGGGTTCAGGGCAATGAGCAGTTCTTC
- | - | TRBJ1-3 | TRBV11-2 | CASSPLLGAGNTIYF | TGTGCCAGCAGCCCCCTTCTCGGGGCTGGAAACACCATATATTTT
- | - | TRBJ1-1 | TRBV29-1 | CSVDRNTEAFF | TGCAGCGTGGACAGGAACACTGAAGCTTTCTTT
TRBD1 | - | TRBJ2-7 | TRBV18 | CASSPLPGQEYEQYF | TGTGCCAGCTCACCTTTACCGGGACAGGAGTACGAGCAGTACTTC
TRBD1 | once | TRBJ1-2 | TRBV2 | CASSPVTGEFGYTF | TGTGCCAGCAGTCCTGTGACAGGGGAGTTTGGCTACACCTTC
- | - | TRBJ2-6 | TRBV24-1 | CATRPGSGANVLTF | TGTGCCACCAGGCCGGGCTCTGGGGCCAACGTCCTGACTTTC
TRBD1 | - | TRBJ2-2 | TRBV11-3 | CASTLGDRVVAVAGELFF | TGTGCCAGCACCCTAGGGGACAGGGTGGTGGCAGTGGCCGGGGAGCTGTTTTTT
TRBD1 | - | TRBJ1-4 | TRBV19 | CASTPDRANEKLFF | TGTGCCAGTACCCCGGACAGGGCTAATGAAAAACTGTTTTTT
TRBD1 | - | TRBJ2-3 | TRBV6-4 | CASSEYGPGQDTDTQYF | TGTGCCAGCAGCGAATATGGACCGGGACAGGACACAGATACGCAGTATTTT
TRBD2 | - | TRBJ2-3 | TRBV13 | CASSSGGDTQYF | TGTGCCAGCAGCTCGGGGGGGGATACGCAGTATTTT
TRBD2 | - | TRBJ2-7 | TRBV11-2 | CASTGLAGHITEQYF | TGTGCCAGCACCGGACTAGCGGGCCATATTACGGAGCAGTACTTC
- | - | TRBJ1-1 | TRBV29-1 | CSVSRGGNTEAFF | TGCAGCGTTTCTAGGGGGGGGAACACTGAAGCTTTCTTT
- | few | TRBJ2-1 | TRBV19 | CASSIELAVNEQFF | TGTGCCAGTAGTATCGAGTTAGCGGTCAATGAGCAGTTCTTC
- | - | TRBJ2-7 | TRBV10-3 | CAISETGFYEQYF | TGTGCCATCAGTGAGACCGGGTTTTACGAGCAGTACTTC
- | - | TRBJ2-1 | TRBV6-5 | CASSYDLEPYNEQFF | TGTGCCAGCAGTTACGACCTGGAGCCCTACAATGAGCAGTTCTTC
- | - | TRBJ2-2 | TRBV7-6 | CASSLERGPVAGELFF | TGTGCCAGCAGCTTAGAAAGGGGTCCCGTAGCCGGGGAGCTGTTTTTT
TRBD1 | - | TRBJ1-1 | TRBV18 | CASSPGTGYGTEAFF | TGTGCCAGCTCACCAGGGACAGGGTATGGCACTGAAGCTTTCTTT
- | - | TRBJ2-2 | TRBV29-1 | CSVPTGAANTGELFF | TGCAGCGTTCCGACTGGAGCCGCGAACACCGGGGAGCTGTTTTTT
TRBD1 | - | TRBJ1-2 | TRBV30 | CAWSREGAGGYTF | TGTGCCTGGAGTCGGGAGGGGGCCGGAGGCTACACCTTC
TRBD1 | - | TRBJ1-1 | TRBV7-9 | CASSFEGQGDTEAFF | TGTGCCAGCAGCTTCGAGGGACAGGGAGATACTGAAGCTTTCTTT
TRBD1 | - | TRBJ1-1 | TRBV6-5 | CASIMDRAAFF | TGTGCCAGCATCATGGACAGGGCGGCTTTCTTT
- | - | TRBJ2-7 | TRBV21-1 | CARETPRYEQYF | TGTGCCAGGGAGACGCCTAGGTACGAGCAGTACTTC
TRBD1 | - | TRBJ1-3 | TRBV30 | CAWSVTRTGGSSGNTIYF | TGTGCCTGGAGTGTAACCCGGACAGGGGGCAGTTCTGGAAACACCATATATTTT
- | - | TRBJ2-7 | TRBV6-6 | CASSYSRELLF | TGTGCCAGCAGTTACTCGCGGGAACTACTCTTC
TRBD1 | - | TRBJ1-4 | TRBV11-3 | CASSFRDSNEKLFF | TGTGCCAGCAGCTTCCGGGACAGTAATGAAAAACTGTTTTTT
TRBD1 | once | TRBJ1-2 | TRBV11-2 | CASSSYRGKRYGYTF | TGTGCCAGCAGCTCGTACAGGGGGAAGCGCTATGGCTACACCTTC
- | - | TRBJ1-2 | TRBV6-2/TRBV6-3 | CASSYSTTGMNYGYTF | TGTGCCAGCAGTTACTCGACGACAGGTATGAACTATGGCTACACCTTC